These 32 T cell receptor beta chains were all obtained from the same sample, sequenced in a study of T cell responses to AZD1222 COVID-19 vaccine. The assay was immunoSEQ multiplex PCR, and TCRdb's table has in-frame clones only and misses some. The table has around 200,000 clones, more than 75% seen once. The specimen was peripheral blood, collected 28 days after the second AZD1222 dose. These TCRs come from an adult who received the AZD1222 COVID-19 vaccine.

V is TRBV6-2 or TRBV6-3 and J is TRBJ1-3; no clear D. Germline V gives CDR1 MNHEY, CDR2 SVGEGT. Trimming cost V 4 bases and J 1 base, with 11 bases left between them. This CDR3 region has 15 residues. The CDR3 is CASSWAVVSGNTIYF. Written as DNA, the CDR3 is TGTGCCAGCAGTTGGGCGGTTGTGTCTGGAAACACCATATATTTT.

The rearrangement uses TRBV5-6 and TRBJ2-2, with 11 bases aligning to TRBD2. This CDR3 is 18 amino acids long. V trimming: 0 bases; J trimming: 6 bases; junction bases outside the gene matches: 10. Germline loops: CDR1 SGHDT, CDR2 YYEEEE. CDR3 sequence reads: CASSLEVAGGWQAGELFF. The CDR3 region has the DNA TGTGCCAGCAGCTTGGAGGTAGCGGGAGGGTGGCAGGCCGGGGAGCTGTTTTTT.

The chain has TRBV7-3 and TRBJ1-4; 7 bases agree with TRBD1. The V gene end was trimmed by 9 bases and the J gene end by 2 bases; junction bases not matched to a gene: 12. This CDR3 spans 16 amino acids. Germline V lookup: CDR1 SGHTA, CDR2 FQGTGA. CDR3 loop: CARVTGAVLTNEKLFF. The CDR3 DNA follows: TGTGCCAGGGTCACAGGGGCCGTCCTTACTAATGAAAAACTGTTTTTT.

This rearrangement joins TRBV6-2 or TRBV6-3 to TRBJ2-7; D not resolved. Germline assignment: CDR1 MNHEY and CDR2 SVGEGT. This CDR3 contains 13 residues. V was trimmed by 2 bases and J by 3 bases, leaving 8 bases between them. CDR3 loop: CASSYAPIYEQYF. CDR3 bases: TGTGCCAGCAGTTACGCACCAATCTACGAGCAGTACTTC.

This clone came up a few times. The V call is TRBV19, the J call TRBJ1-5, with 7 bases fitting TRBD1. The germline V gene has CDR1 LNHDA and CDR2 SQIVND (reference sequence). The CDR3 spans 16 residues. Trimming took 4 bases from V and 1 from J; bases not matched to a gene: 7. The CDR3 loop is CASSTPGQLSNQPQHF. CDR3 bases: TGTGCCAGTAGTACCCCGGGACAGCTAAGCAATCAGCCCCAGCATTTT.

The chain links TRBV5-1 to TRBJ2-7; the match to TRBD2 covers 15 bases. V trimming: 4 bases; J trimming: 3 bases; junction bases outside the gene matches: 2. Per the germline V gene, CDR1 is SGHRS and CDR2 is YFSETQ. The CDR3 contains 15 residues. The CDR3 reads CASSRTSGGVYEQYF. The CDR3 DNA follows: TGCGCCAGCAGCAGGACTAGCGGGGGGGTCTACGAGCAGTACTTC.

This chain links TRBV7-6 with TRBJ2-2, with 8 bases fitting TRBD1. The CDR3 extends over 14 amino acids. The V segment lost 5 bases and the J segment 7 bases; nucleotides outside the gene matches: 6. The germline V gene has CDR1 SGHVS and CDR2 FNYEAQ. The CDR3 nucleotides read TGTGCCAGCAGCCGACAGGGGTCCTACGGGGAGCTGTTTTTT. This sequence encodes CASSRQGSYGELFF.

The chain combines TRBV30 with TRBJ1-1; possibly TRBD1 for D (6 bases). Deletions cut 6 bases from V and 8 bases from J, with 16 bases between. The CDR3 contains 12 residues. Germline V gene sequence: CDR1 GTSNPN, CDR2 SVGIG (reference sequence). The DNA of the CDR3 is TGTGCCTGCCCCGGGGTGGGGGCCGAAGCTTTCTTT. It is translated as CACPGVGAEAFF.

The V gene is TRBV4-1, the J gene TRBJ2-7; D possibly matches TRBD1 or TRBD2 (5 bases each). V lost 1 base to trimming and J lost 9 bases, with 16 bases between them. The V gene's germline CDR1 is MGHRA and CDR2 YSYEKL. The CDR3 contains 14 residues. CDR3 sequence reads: CASSQASGREAQYF. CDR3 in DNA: TGCGCCAGCAGCCAAGCGAGCGGCAGGGAAGCGCAGTACTTC.

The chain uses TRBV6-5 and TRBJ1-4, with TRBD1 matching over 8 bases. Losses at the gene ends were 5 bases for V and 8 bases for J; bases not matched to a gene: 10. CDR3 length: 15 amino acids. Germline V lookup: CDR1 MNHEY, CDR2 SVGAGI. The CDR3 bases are TGTGCCAGCAGTCCCCTCGGGACAGGCGGAGAAAAACTGTTTTTT. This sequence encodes CASSPLGTGGEKLFF.

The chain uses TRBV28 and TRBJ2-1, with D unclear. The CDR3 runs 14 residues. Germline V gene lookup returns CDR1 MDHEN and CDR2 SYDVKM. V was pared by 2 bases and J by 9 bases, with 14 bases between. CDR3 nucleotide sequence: TGTGCCAGCAGTTTACCTCCAGGCTTTCTTGAGCAGTTCTTC. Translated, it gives CASSLPPGFLEQFF.

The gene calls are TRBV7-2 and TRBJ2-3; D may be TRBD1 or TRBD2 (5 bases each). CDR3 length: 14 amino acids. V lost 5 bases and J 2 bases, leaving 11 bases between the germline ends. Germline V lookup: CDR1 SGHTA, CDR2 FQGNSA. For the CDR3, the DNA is TGTGCCAGCAGCCCCGGGACGTTCACAGATACGCAGTATTTT. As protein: CASSPGTFTDTQYF.

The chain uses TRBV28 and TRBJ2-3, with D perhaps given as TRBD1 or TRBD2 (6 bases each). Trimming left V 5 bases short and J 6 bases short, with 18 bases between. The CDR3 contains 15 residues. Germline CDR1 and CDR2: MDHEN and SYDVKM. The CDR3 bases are TGTGCCAGCAGTCAAGGACTAACAGGGTCGGATACGCAGTATTTT. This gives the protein CASSQGLTGSDTQYF. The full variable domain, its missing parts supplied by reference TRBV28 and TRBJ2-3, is DVKVTQSSRYLVKRTGEKVFLECVQDMDHENMFWYRQDPGLGLRLIYFSYDVKMKEKGDIPEGYSVSREKKERFSLILESASTNQTSMYLCASSQGLTGSDTQYFGPGTRLTVL.

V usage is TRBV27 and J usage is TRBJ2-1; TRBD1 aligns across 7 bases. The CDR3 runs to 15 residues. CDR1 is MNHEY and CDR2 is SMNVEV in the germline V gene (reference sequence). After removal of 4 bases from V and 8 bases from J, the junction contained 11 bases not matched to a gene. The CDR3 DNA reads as TGTGCCAGCAGTTCTCCGGGACAGATTATAGATGAGCAGTTCTTC. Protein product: CASSSPGQIIDEQFF.

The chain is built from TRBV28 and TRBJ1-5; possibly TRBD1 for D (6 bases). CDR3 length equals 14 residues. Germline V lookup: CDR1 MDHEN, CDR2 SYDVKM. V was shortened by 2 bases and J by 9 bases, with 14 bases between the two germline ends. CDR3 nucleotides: TGTGCCAGCAGTTTAGCAGGGGCGCCCGGGCCCCAGCATTTT. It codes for CASSLAGAPGPQHF.

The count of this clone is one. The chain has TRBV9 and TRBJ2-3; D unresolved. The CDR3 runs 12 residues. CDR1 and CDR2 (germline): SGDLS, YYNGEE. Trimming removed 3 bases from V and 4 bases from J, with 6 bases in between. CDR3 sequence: CASSGLADTQYF. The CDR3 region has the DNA TGTGCCAGCAGCGGATTAGCAGATACGCAGTATTTT.

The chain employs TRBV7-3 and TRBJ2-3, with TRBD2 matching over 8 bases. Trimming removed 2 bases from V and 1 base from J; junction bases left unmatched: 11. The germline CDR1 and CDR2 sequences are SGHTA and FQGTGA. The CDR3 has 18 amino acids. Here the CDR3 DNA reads TGTGCCAGCAGCTTACTCCCCGGATCCGGGAGGGGCACAGATACGCAGTATTTT. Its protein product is CASSLLPGSGRGTDTQYF.

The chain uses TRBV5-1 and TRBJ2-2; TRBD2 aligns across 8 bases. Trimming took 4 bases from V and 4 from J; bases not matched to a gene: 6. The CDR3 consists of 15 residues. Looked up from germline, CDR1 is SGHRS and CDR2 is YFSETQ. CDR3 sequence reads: CASSPLAERTGELFF. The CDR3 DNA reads TGCGCCAGCAGCCCACTAGCGGAACGCACCGGGGAGCTGTTTTTT.

CDR3 sequence: CASSSGARNQPQHF. CDR3 DNA: TGTGCCAGCTCTTCCGGGGCTAGGAATCAGCCCCAGCATTTT. The V call is TRBV18, the J call TRBJ1-5, with D perhaps matching TRBD1 (5 bases). Looked up from germline, CDR1 is KGHSH and CDR2 is LQKENI. The CDR3 contains 14 residues. Trimming removed 6 bases from V and 4 bases from J, with 13 bases in between. The variable domain in full, with the rest retrieved from reference TRBV18 and TRBJ1-5, is NAGVMQNPRHLVRRRGQEARLRCSPMKGHSHVYWYRQLPEEGLKFMVYLQKENIIDESGMPKERFSAEFPKEGPSILRIQQVVRGDSAAYFCASSSGARNQPQHFGDGTRLSIL.

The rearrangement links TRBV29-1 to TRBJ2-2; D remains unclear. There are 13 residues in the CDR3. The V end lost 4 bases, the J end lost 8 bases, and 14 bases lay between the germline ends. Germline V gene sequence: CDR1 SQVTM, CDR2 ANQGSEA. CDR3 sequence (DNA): TGCAGCGTTGCTATGGTGGTTGGGGGGGAGCTGTTTTTT. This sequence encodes CSVAMVVGGELFF.

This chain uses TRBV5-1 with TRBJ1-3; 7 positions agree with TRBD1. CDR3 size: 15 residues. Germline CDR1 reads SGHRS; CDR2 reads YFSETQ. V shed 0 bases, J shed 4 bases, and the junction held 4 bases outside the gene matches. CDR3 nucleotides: TGCGCCAGCAGCTTGGGAGGGGGCACGGGAAACACCATATATTTT. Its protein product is CASSLGGGTGNTIYF. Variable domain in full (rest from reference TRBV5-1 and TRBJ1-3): KAGVTQTPRYLIKTRGQQVTLSCSPISGHRSVSWYQQTPGQGLQFLFEYFSETQRNKGNFPGRFSGRQFSNSRSEMNVSTLELGDSALYLCASSLGGGTGNTIYFGEGSWLTVV.

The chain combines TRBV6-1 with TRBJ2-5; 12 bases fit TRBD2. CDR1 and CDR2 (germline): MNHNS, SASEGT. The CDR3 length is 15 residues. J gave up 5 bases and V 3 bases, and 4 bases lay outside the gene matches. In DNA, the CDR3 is TGTGCCAGCAGTGACCCCGGGACTAGCGGGGAGACCCAGTACTTC. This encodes CASSDPGTSGETQYF.

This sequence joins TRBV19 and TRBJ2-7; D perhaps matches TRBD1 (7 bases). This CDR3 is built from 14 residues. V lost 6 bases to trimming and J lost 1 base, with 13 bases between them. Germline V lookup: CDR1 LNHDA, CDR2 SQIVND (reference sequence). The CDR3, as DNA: TGTGCCAGTAGCAAGGGGGGACAGTCCTACGAGCAGTACTTC. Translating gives CASSKGGQSYEQYF.

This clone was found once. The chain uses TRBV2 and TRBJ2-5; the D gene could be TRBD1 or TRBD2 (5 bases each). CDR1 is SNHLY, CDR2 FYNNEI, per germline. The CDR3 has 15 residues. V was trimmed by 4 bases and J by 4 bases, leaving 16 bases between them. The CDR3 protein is CASSVARARGETQYF. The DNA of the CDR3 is TGTGCCAGCAGTGTCGCTCGGGCGAGGGGAGAGACCCAGTACTTC. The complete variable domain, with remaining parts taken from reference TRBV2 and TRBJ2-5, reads EPEVTQTPSHQVTQMGQEVILRCVPISNHLYFYWYRQILGQKVEFLVSFYNNEISEKSEIFDDQFSVERPDGSNFTLKIRSTKLEDSAMYFCASSVARARGETQYFGPGTRLLVL.

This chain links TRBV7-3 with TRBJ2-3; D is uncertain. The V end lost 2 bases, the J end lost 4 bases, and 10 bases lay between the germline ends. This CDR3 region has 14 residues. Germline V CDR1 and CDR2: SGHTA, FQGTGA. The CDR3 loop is CASSLGSFPDTQYF. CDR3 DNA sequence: TGTGCCAGCAGCTTAGGGTCCTTTCCAGATACGCAGTATTTT.

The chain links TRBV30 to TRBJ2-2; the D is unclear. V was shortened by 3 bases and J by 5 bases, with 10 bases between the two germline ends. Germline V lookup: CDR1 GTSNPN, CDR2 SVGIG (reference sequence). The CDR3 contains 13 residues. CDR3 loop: CAWSLSGTGELFF. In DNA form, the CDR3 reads TGTGCCTGGAGCCTCAGTGGTACCGGGGAGCTGTTTTTT.

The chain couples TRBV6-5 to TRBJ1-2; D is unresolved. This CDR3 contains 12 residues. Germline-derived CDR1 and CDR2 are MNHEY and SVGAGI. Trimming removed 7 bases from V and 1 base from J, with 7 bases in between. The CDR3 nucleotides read TGTGCCAGCACCGAAAGTAACTATGGCTACACCTTC. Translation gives CASTESNYGYTF.

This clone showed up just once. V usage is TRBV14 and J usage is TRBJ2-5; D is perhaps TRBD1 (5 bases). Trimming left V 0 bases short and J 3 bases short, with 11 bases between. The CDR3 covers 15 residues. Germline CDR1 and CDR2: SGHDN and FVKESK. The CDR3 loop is CASSQDPAGKETQYF. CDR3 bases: TGTGCCAGCAGCCAAGATCCCGCAGGGAAAGAGACCCAGTACTTC.

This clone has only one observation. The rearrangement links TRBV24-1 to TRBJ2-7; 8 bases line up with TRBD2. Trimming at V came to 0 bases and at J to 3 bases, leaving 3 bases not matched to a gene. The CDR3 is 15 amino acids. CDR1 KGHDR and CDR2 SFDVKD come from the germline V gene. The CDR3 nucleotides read TGTGCCACCAGTGATTTGAGCGGGGGACGCTACGAGCAGTACTTC. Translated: CATSDLSGGRYEQYF.

The chain's CDR3 is CASGPYHEAFF. The DNA for the CDR3 is TGTGCCAGCGGTCCCTACCATGAAGCTTTCTTT. The chain links TRBV28 to TRBJ1-1; D remains unclear. Trimming removed 8 bases from V and 7 bases from J, with 11 bases in between. There are 11 residues in the CDR3. The germline V gene encodes CDR1 MDHEN and CDR2 SYDVKM.

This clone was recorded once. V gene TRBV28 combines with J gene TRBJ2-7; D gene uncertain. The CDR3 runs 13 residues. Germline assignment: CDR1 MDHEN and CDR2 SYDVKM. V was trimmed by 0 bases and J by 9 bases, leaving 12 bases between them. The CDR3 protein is CASSLWQTAPQYF. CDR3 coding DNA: TGTGCCAGCAGTTTATGGCAAACGGCGCCGCAGTACTTC.

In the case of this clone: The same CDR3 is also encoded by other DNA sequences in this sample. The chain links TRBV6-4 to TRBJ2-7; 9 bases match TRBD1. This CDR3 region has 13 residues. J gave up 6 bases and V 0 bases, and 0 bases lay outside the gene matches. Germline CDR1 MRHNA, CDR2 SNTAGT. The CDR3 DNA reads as TGTGCCAGCAGTGACTCGGACAGGGGCGAGCAGTACTTC. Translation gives CASSDSDRGEQYF.